The 25 T cell receptor beta chains in this list originate from one sample, sequenced in a study of T cells in tumors after PD-1 blockade. Profiled with immunoSEQ multiplex PCR; TCRdb holds only in-frame clones, not every one. Among several thousand clones listed, roughly four fifths were seen once. This sample comprised PBMCs, obtained after anti-PD-1 therapy. These receptor sequences come from a human donor with advanced basal cell or squamous cell carcinoma (not recorded which).

The chain recombines TRBV6-1 with TRBJ2-7; TRBD1 is a possible D gene (5 bases). CDR1 and CDR2 from the germline V gene are MNHNS and SASEGT. The V gene lost 1 base and the J gene lost 1 base, with 8 bases spanning the gap. The CDR3 loop spans 14 amino acids. CDR3 protein: CASSEGGPSYEQYF. CDR3 sequence (DNA): TGTGCCAGCAGTGAAGGGGGCCCATCCTACGAGCAGTACTTC.

This clone has only a few counts. CDR3 region: CASSHDSPLANGQYF. CDR3 coding DNA: TGTGCCAGCTCACACGACAGCCCGCTAGCGAATGGGCAGTACTTC. The chain couples TRBV18 to TRBJ2-7, with a weak D call TRBD2 (6 bases). The V end lost 4 bases, the J end lost 9 bases, and 22 bases lay between the germline ends. The CDR3 totals 15 residues. The V gene's germline CDR1 is KGHSH and CDR2 LQKENI.

CDR3 sequence: CASSPRTPSNTGELFF. CDR3 in DNA: TGTGCCAGCAGCCCGAGGACTCCTTCGAACACCGGGGAGCTGTTTTTT. This chain joins TRBV4-2 and TRBJ2-2; a weak D match, TRBD2 (5 bases). The germline V gene encodes CDR1 LGHNA and CDR2 YNFKEQ. V gave up 4 bases and J gave up 0 bases, with 12 bases separating them. The CDR3 sequence is 16 residues long.

The chain uses TRBV6-5 and TRBJ2-7; 7 bases map to TRBD1. In germline, CDR1 is MNHEY, CDR2 SVGAGI. The CDR3 contains 13 residues. V shed 10 bases, J shed 0 bases, and the junction held 6 bases outside the gene matches. The DNA of the CDR3 is TGTGCCACCCGGGACAGCCTCTCCTACGAGCAGTACTTC. Translation gives CATRDSLSYEQYF.

The table lists this clone with a few counts. The genes are TRBV30 and TRBJ1-5, with D perhaps matching TRBD1 (5 bases). V shed 5 bases and J shed 5 bases, with 19 bases lying between them. CDR1 is GTSNPN, CDR2 SVGIG, per germline (reference sequence). This CDR3 region has 15 residues. CDR3 sequence (DNA): TGTGCCTGGGCTTCCCCAAGGGGAAAAGATCAGCCCCAGCATTTT. It is translated as CAWASPRGKDQPQHF.

The chain employs TRBV12-3 or TRBV12-4 and TRBJ2-1; D might be TRBD1 (6 bases). The CDR3 runs 12 residues. V was pared by 4 bases and J by 10 bases, with 11 bases between. The CDR3 DNA sequence: TGTGCCAGCAGTTCAGGGGCGCGCGAGCAGTTCTTC. This sequence encodes CASSSGAREQFF.

As regards this clone: The junction differs from germline at one of its ends, possibly a read error. The chain is built from TRBV5-1 and TRBJ2-5, with D perhaps matching TRBD2 (7 bases). CDR1 SGHRS and CDR2 YFSETQ come from the germline V gene. The CDR3 extends over 14 amino acids. The CDR3 nucleotides read TGCGCCCGCAGCTTGGGGGGGGCCAGTGAGACCCAGTACTTC. This codes for CARSLGGASETQYF. The complete variable domain, with remaining parts taken from reference TRBV5-1 and TRBJ2-5, reads KAGVTQTPRYLIKTRGQQVTLSCSPISGHRSVSWYQQTPGQGLQFLFEYFSETQRNKGNFPGRFSGRQFSNSRSEMNVSTLELGDSALYLCARSLGGASETQYFGPGTRLLVL.

This clone was detected once. This chain connects TRBV2 to TRBJ1-2, with D tentatively TRBD1 (5 bases). Trimming took off 7 bases at V and 4 bases at J, with 16 bases between the two ends. The germline CDR1 and CDR2 sequences are SNHLY and FYNNEI. The CDR3 spans 14 residues. CDR3 in DNA: TGTGCCAGCAAGATTCAGGGTACCGGCTATGGCTACACCTTC. Translating gives CASKIQGTGYGYTF.

The chain recombines TRBV7-8 with TRBJ2-3, with D possibly TRBD1 on 5 matching bases. CDR1 is SGHVS and CDR2 is FQNEAQ in the germline V gene. V was cut by 4 bases and J by 4 bases, with 12 bases left in between. This CDR3 has 14 amino acids. DNA of the CDR3: TGTGCCAGCAGCTCTCAGGGTACAGCAGATACGCAGTATTTT. Its translation: CASSSQGTADTQYF.

This clone is large. The CDR3 coding sequence is TGTGCCAGCAGCCTCGGACTAGCGGGGGGCAATGAGCAGTTCTTC. Amino acid sequence: CASSLGLAGGNEQFF. This chain links TRBV7-2 with TRBJ2-1; 14 bases line up with TRBD2. This CDR3 is built from 15 residues. Germline V gene lookup returns CDR1 SGHTA and CDR2 FQGNSA. V shed 5 bases and J 6 bases; nucleotides not matched to a gene: 3.

The V and J genes are TRBV6-5 and TRBJ1-2; D perhaps matches TRBD1 (6 bases). The germline V gene has CDR1 MNHEY and CDR2 SVGAGI. This CDR3 region has 14 residues. The V gene lost 6 bases and the J gene lost 6 bases, with 17 bases spanning the gap. Here the CDR3 DNA reads TGTGCCAGCAGATATCAGGTACAGGGAGATGGCTACACCTTC. Its protein is CASRYQVQGDGYTF.

The CDR3 is CASSQTTGQTPLHF. In nucleotides, the CDR3 is TGCGCCAGCAGCCAAACGACAGGACAAACACCCCTCCACTTT. V gene TRBV4-3 combines with J gene TRBJ1-6, with D tentatively TRBD1 (6 bases). Trimming removed 2 bases at V and 11 bases at J, with 13 bases between. The germline V gene encodes CDR1 LGHNA and CDR2 YSLEER. The CDR3 consists of 14 residues.

The V call is TRBV5-6, the J call TRBJ1-3; TRBD1 aligns across 7 bases. Germline CDR1 SGHDT, CDR2 YYEEEE. Losses at the gene ends were 4 bases for V and 0 bases for J; bases not matched to a gene: 10. The CDR3 sequence is 17 residues long. The CDR3 protein is CASSPDTGDSSGNTIYF. CDR3 DNA sequence: TGTGCCAGCAGCCCAGACACAGGGGATAGCTCTGGAAACACCATATATTTT.

This clone showed up just a few times. This rearrangement joins TRBV18 to TRBJ2-7, with a tentative D call TRBD1 (5 bases). The germline CDR1 and CDR2 sequences are KGHSH and LQKENI. V shed 6 bases and J shed 1 base, with 7 bases lying between them. CDR3 length: 12 amino acids. CDR3 in DNA: TGTGCCAGCTCCCAGGGTTCCTACGAGCAGTACTTC. Translating gives CASSQGSYEQYF.

V usage is TRBV19 and J usage is TRBJ2-1; D is perhaps TRBD1 or TRBD2 (5 bases each). V was pared by 5 bases and J by 4 bases, with 15 bases between. Germline CDR1 and CDR2: LNHDA and SQIVND (reference sequence). This CDR3 is built from 15 residues. The CDR3 here is CASSSLRDGYNEQFF. The CDR3 coding sequence is TGTGCCAGTAGTTCTCTCCGGGACGGGTACAATGAGCAGTTCTTC.

The chain joins TRBV4-3 to TRBJ2-2; possibly TRBD1 for D (5 bases). The V gene's germline CDR1 is LGHNA and CDR2 YSLEER. The CDR3 is 15 amino acids. V was shortened by 4 bases and J by 6 bases, with 15 bases between the two germline ends. CDR3 sequence: CASSRGSQAAGELFF. CDR3 DNA sequence: TGCGCCAGCAGCCGGGGCTCACAAGCCGCCGGGGAGCTGTTTTTT.

This clone was observed a few times. J is TRBJ1-3 and V is TRBV6-5; tentative D call: TRBD1 (6 bases). Germline assignment: CDR1 MNHEY and CDR2 SVGAGI. The V and J ends lost 2 bases and 2 bases respectively, with 10 bases between them. The CDR3 contains 15 residues. The DNA of the CDR3 is TGTGCCAGCAGTTACAGGGGACAAACTGGAAACACCATATATTTT. Translating it yields CASSYRGQTGNTIYF.

This chain links TRBV6-5 with TRBJ2-5, with 11 bases that match TRBD2. The CDR3 runs to 15 residues. The J segment lost 5 bases and the V segment lost 7 bases, leaving 9 bases of the junction unmatched. Germline CDR1 and CDR2: MNHEY and SVGAGI. For the CDR3, the DNA is TGTGCCAGCACCCTTACTAGCGGGGGATGGGAGACCCAGTACTTC. This sequence encodes CASTLTSGGWETQYF.

The chain recombines TRBV3-1 (or the pseudogene TRBV3-2) with TRBJ1-1; D gene unclear. V was clipped by 4 bases and J by 1 base, with 13 bases between them. CDR3 length equals 15 residues. CDR1 is LGHDT and CDR2 is YNNKEL in the germline V gene (reference sequence). This CDR3 reads CASSRYWTSNTEAFF. CDR3 DNA: TGTGCCAGCAGCCGATACTGGACCTCGAACACTGAAGCTTTCTTT.

The chain joins TRBV28 to TRBJ2-7; tentatively, D is TRBD1 (6 bases). Between the trimmed V and J ends, which lost 6 bases and 6 bases, there was a span of 15 bases. The CDR3 totals 13 residues. Germline CDR1 and CDR2: MDHEN and SYDVKM. CDR3 in DNA: TGTGCCAGCAGCCGTACAGGGATCGGCGAGCAGTACTTC. This gives the protein CASSRTGIGEQYF.

This clone showed up just once. The genes are TRBV5-6 and TRBJ2-2; no clear D. This CDR3 has 13 residues. V was cut by 1 base and J by 6 bases, with 7 bases left in between. Germline V gene data show CDR1 as SGHDT and CDR2 as YYEEEE. This CDR3 reads CASSLSAPGELFF. CDR3 sequence (DNA): TGTGCCAGCAGCTTGAGTGCGCCCGGGGAGCTGTTTTTT.

The chain combines TRBV13 with TRBJ2-5; TRBD1 matches 8 bases. With V trimmed by 0 bases and J by 2 bases, 8 bases remained unmatched. The CDR3 is 17 residues long. Germline V gene data show CDR1 as PRHDT and CDR2 as FYEKMQ (reference sequence). The CDR3 region has the DNA TGTGCCAGCAGCTTAGGGCAGGGGGCGCTGAGACAAGAGACCCAGTACTTC. It is translated as CASSLGQGALRQETQYF.

V gene TRBV19 combines with J gene TRBJ2-1; 8 positions agree with TRBD2. CDR3 length: 13 amino acids. Trimming removed 5 bases from V and 8 bases from J; junction bases left unmatched: 5. Germline CDR1 and CDR2: LNHDA and SQIVND (reference sequence). The CDR3 DNA reads as TGTGCCAGTAGTCTTAGCGGGGTCGATGAGCAGTTCTTC. Its protein is CASSLSGVDEQFF.

The gene calls are TRBV18 and TRBJ1-2; D not certain. Trimming left V 6 bases short and J 0 bases short, with 14 bases between. Germline CDR1 and CDR2: KGHSH and LQKENI. CDR3 length: 15 amino acids. The CDR3 sequence: CASSRTGGPNYGYTF. The DNA for the CDR3 is TGTGCCAGCTCTAGGACGGGAGGGCCTAACTATGGCTACACCTTC.

This clone was observed a handful of times. V gene TRBV15 combines with J gene TRBJ1-5; 7 bases agree with TRBD1. Germline CDR1 and CDR2: LNHNV and YYDKDF (reference sequence). The CDR3 is 15 amino acids. Trimming cost V 3 bases and J 5 bases; bases outside gene matches: 7. The CDR3 loop is CATSSTGASDQPQHF. The CDR3 DNA is TGTGCCACCAGCAGCACAGGGGCCAGCGATCAGCCCCAGCATTTT.